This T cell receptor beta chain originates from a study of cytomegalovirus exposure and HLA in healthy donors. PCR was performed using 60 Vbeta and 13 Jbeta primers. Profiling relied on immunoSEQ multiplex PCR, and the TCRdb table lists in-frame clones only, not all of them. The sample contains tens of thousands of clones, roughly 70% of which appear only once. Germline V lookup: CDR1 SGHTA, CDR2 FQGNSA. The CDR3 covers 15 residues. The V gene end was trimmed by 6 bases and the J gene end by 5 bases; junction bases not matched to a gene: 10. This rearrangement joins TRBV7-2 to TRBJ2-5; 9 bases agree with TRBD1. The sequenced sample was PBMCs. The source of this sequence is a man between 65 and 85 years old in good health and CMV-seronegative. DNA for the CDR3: TGTGCCAGCAGTTTACAGGGGGCCGGGCAGGAGACCCAGTACTTC. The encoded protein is CASSLQGAGQETQYF.